This T cell receptor beta chain is from a study of blood T cell repertoires in COVID-19. On the study more broadly: Sites in the United States, Italy and Spain provided acute and convalescent COVID-19 samples. Nucleic acid was either cDNA or gDNA, and it came from T cells, B-cell-depleted T cells, or PBMCs.

Germline V gene sequence: CDR1 DFQATT, CDR2 SNEGSKA (reference sequence). Trimming pared 3 bases from V and 5 bases from J, leaving 10 bases between. The CDR3 length is 12 residues. Using immunoSEQ multiplex PCR, the repertoire was profiled, and TCRdb retains in-frame clones only, with some absent. The sample has approximately 220,000 clones, approximately 84% seen once. Sequenced input: peripheral blood. The rearrangement links TRBV20-1 to TRBJ2-5; D possibly corresponds to TRBD1 (5 bases). The receptor was derived from a woman aged 55-70 years with acute or convalescent COVID-19. The CDR3 coding sequence is TGCAGTGCTAGTGAGCAGGGCGAGACCCAGTACTTC. Its protein is CSASEQGETQYF.